This T cell receptor beta chain was sequenced during a study of beta chain features in type 1 diabetes. Study-wide context: Patients looked much like healthy donors when it came to age, gender and cell yields. Overall study findings and caveats: Moderate but significant shortening of TCRB CDR3s was recorded in all four CD4+ subsets from Type 1 diabetes patients. Fewer insertions but more deletions were seen at VDJ junctions in type 1 diabetes patients.

Expressed TCRB transcripts were sequenced after all isolated RNA was converted to cDNA. Sequencing was performed with immunoSEQ multiplex PCR; in TCRdb, only in-frame clones are kept and a portion is missing. This sample has 300,000 to 350,000 clones; about 14% occur once, and the top ten carry around 0.016%. This clone was found a few times. Its antigen is unknown. A CD45RO/CCR7/CD25/CD127/CD95/CD27 panel sorted naive, central memory, regulatory and stem cell-like memory CD4+ cells. From germline, CDR1 is KGHSH and CDR2 LQKENI. The CDR3 has 15 amino acids. Trimming stripped 2 bases from V and 8 bases from J, with 16 bases between.

This chain joins TRBV18 and TRBJ2-1; a possible D gene is TRBD2 (5 bases). Sequenced material: naive CD4+ T cells from blood. This sequence originates from a woman between 18 and 29 years old with type 1 diabetes. CDR3 residues: CASSPIPSWSDEQFF. The DNA of the CDR3 is TGTGCCAGCTCACCAATACCTAGCTGGTCGGATGAGCAGTTCTTC.